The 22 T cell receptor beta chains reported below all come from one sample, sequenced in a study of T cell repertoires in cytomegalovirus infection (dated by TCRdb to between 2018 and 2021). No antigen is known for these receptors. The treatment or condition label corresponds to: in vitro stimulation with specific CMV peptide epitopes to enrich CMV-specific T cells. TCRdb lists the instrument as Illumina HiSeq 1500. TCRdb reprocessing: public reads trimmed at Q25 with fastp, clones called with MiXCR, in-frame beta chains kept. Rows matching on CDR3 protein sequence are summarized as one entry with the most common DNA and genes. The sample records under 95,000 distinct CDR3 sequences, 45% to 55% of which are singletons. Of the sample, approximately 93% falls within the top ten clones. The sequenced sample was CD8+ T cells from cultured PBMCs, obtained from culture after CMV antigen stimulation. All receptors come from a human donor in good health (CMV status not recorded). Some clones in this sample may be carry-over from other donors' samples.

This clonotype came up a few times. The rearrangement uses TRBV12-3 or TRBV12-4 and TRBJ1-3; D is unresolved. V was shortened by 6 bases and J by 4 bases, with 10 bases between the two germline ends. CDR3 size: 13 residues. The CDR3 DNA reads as TGTGCCAGCAGCCCTGCGGTAGGAAACACCATATATTTT. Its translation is CASSPAVGNTIYF.

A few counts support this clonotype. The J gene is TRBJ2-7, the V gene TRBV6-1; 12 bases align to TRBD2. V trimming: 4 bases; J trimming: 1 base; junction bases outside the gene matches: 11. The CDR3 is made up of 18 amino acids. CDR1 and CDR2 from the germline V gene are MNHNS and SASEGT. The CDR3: CASSAALAGGSESYEQYF. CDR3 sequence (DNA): TGTGCCAGCAGTGCGGCACTAGCGGGAGGCAGTGAGTCCTACGAGCAGTACTTC.

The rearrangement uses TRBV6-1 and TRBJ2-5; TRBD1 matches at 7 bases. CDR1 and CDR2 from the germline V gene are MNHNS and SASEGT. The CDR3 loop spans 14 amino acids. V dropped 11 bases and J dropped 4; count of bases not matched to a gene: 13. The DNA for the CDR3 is TGTGCCGGGAGAAACAGGGGTTTATCAGAGACCCAGTACTTC. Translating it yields CAGRNRGLSETQYF.

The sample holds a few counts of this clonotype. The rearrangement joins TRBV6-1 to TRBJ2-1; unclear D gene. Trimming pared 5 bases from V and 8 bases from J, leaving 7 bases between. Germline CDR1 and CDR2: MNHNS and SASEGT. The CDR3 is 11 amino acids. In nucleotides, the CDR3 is TGTGCCAGCAGTTTAGGGTATGAGCAGTTCTTC. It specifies CASSLGYEQFF.

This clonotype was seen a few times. The CDR3 protein is CASRRGAGSADEQFF. CDR3 nucleotides: TGTGCCAGCAGACGAGGCGCAGGGTCTGCGGATGAGCAGTTCTTC. The chain uses TRBV7-8 and TRBJ2-1; tentative D call: TRBD1 (5 bases). Deletions cut 6 bases from V and 8 bases from J, with 20 bases between. The CDR3 sequence is 15 residues long. Germline V gene sequence: CDR1 SGHVS, CDR2 FQNEAQ.

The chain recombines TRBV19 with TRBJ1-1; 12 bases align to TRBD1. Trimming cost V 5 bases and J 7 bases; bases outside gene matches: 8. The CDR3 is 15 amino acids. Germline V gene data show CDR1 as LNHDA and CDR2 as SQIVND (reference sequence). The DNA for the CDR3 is TGTGCCAGTAGTGGCCGGGACAGGGGGCCTGTTGAAGCTTTCTTT. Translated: CASSGRDRGPVEAFF.

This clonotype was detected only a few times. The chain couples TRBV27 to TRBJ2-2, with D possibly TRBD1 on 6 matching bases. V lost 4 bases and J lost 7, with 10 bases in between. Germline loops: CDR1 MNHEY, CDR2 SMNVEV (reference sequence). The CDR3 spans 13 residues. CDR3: CASSSDSGGELFF. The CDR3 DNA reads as TGTGCCAGCAGTTCGGACAGCGGCGGGGAGCTGTTTTTT.

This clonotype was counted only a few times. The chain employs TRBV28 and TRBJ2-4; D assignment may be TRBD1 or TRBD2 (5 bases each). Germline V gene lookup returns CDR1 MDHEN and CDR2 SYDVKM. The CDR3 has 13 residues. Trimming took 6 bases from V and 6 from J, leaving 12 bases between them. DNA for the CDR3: TGTGCCAGCAGCCCGGGGACGGGAAACATTCAGTACTTC. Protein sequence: CASSPGTGNIQYF.

CDR3 nucleotides: TGTGCCAGCAGCTTACAGGGGAGTCCCACTGAAGCTTTCTTT. This encodes CASSLQGSPTEAFF. V and J are TRBV27 and TRBJ1-1; 7 nucleotides match TRBD1. CDR1 and CDR2 (germline): MNHEY, SMNVEV (reference sequence). The CDR3 consists of 14 residues. V shed 6 bases, J shed 4 bases, and the junction held 8 bases outside the gene matches.

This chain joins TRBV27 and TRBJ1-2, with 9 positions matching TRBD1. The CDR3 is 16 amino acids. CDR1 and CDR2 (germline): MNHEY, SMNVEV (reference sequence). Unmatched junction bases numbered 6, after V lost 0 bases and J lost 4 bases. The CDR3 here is CASSLSKGQGGYGYTF. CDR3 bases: TGTGCCAGCAGTTTATCAAAGGGACAGGGTGGCTATGGCTACACCTTC.

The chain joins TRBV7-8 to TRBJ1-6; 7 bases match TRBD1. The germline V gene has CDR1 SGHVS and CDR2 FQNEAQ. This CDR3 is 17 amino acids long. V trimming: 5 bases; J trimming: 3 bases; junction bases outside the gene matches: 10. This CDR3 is CASSVGGGGNYNSPLHF. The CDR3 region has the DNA TGTGCCAGCAGCGTCGGAGGAGGGGGCAACTATAATTCACCCCTCCACTTT.

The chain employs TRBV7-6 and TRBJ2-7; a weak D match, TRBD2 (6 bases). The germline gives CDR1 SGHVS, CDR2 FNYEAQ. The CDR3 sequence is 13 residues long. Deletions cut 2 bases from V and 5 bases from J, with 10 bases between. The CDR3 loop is CASSLTAGNEQYF. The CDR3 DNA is TGTGCCAGCAGCTTAACTGCGGGGAACGAGCAGTACTTC.

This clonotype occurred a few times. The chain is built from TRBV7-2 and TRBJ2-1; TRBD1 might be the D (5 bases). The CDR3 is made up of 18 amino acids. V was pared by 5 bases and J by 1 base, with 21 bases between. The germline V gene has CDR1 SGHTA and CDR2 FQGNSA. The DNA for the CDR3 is TGTGCCAGCAGCCGGAGTGGTAGCCCAGGACATTCCTACAATGAGCAGTTCTTC. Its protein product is CASSRSGSPGHSYNEQFF.

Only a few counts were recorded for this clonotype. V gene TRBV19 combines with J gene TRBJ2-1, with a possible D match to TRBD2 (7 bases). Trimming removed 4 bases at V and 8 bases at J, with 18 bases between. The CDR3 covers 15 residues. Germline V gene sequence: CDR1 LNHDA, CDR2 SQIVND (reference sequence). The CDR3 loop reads CASSTKGEGPDEQFF. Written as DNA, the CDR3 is TGTGCCAGTAGTACAAAGGGGGAGGGCCCAGATGAGCAGTTCTTC.

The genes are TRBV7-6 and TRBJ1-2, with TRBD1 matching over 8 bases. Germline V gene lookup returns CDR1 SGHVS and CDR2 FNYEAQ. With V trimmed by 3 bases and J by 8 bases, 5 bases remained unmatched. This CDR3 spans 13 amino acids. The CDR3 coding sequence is TGTGCCAGCAGCTTCATGGACAGGGAAGGCTACACCTTC. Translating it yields CASSFMDREGYTF.

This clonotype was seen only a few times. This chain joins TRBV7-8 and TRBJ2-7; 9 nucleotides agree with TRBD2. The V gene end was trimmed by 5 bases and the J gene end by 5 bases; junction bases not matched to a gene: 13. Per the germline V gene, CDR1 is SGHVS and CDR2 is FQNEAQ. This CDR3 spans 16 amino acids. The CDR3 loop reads CASSPRGLSGSNEQYF. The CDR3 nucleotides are TGTGCCAGCAGCCCTAGGGGCCTTAGCGGGAGTAACGAGCAGTACTTC.

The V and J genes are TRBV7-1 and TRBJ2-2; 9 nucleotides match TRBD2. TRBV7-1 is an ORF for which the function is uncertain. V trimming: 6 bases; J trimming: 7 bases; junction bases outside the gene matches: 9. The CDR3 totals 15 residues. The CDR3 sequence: CASSSTREGRGELFF. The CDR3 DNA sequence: TGTGCCAGCAGTTCAACGCGGGAGGGCCGCGGGGAGCTGTTTTTT.

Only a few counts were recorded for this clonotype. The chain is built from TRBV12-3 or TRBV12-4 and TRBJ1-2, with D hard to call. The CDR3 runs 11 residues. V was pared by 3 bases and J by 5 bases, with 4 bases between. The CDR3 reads CASSFRYGYTF. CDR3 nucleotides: TGTGCCAGCAGTTTCCGATATGGCTACACCTTC.

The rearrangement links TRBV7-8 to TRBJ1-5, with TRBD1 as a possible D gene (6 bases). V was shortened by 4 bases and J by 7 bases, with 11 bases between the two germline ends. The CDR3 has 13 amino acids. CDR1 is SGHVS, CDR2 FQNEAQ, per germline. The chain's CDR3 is CASSSSGAQPQHF. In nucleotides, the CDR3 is TGTGCCAGCAGCTCCTCAGGGGCCCAGCCCCAGCATTTT.

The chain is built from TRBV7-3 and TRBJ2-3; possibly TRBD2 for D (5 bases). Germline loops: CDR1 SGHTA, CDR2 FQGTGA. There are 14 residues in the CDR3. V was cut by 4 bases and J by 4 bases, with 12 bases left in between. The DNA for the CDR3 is TGTGCCAGCAGCTCAACCGGGGTCGCAGATACGCAGTATTTT. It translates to CASSSTGVADTQYF. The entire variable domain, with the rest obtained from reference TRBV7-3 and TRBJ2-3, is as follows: GAGVSQTPSNKVTEKGKYVELRCDPISGHTALYWYRQSLGQGPEFLIYFQGTGAADDSGLPNDRFFAVRPEGSVSTLKIQRTERGDSAVYLCASSSTGVADTQYFGPGTRLTVL.

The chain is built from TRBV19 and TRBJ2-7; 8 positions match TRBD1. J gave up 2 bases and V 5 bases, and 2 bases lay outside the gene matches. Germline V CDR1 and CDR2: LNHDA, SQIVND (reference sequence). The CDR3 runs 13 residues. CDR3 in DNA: TGTGCCAGTAGTGACAGGGGACCCTACGAGCAGTACTTC. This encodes CASSDRGPYEQYF.

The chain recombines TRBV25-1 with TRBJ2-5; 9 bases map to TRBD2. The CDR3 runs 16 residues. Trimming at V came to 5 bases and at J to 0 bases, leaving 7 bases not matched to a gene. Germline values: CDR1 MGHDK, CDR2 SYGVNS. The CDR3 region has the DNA TGTGCCAGCAGTCCCCTAGCGGGACCGCACCAAGAGACCCAGTACTTC. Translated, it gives CASSPLAGPHQETQYF.